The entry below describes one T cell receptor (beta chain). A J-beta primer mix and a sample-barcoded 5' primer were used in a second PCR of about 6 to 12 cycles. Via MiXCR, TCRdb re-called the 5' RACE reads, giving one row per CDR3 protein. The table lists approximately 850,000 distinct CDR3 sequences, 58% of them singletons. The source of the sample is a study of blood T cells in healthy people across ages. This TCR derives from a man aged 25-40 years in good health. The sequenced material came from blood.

The CDR3 spells CASSRTGSYTQYF. The CDR3, as DNA: TGTGCCAGCAGCCGAACAGGGTCTTATACGCAGTATTTT. V is TRBV7-9 and J is TRBJ2-3; D is perhaps TRBD1 (6 bases). The CDR3 consists of 13 residues. Germline CDR1 is SEHNR and CDR2 is FQNEAQ (reference sequence). V was trimmed by 5 bases and J by 7 bases, leaving 13 bases between them.